This TCR beta chain was found in a study of shared clonotypes between healthy human individuals (TCRdb year 2020). General notes on the study: A couple of women and a few men aged 18 to 49 years were included in the cohort. For each donor, three plates each were used for CD4 naive and CD4 memory, two plates were used for CD8 naive, and one plate was used for CD8 memory. Between about 0.85 and 9.5 billion PBMCs per donor were obtained by leukapheresis. To increase sequencing depth and limit assay-specific biases, different laboratories used diverse techniques to prepare libraries and sequence TCR repertoires. To estimate repertoire size and how much clonotype sharing occurs between individuals, the study deeply sequenced the blood TCR repertoires of several healthy adults.

General study outcomes and caveats: Naive subsets generally had larger estimated clonotype richness than memory subsets did. Only blood was sampled, and tissue TCR repertoires likely differ from those in blood. The small number of donors limited the genetic and exposure-history diversity represented. Pairwise subsampling indicated that sequencing depth was expected to affect the degree of clonotype sharing among donors. When four donors were compared, the shared fraction of clonotypes was around 4.6% for naive CD4, 3.5% to 4% for naive CD8, 2.3% for memory CD4, and around 0.4% for memory CD8. Clonotypes shared by all four sorted-subset donors showed higher generation probabilities than non-shared clonotypes. Incomplete sequencing was indicated by rarefaction of sorted-subset datasets, despite the large sequencing depth.

The donors were healthy, HIV-negative adults who had no recently reported acute infections or vaccinations. Every donor was a Caucasian adult residing in Nashville, Tennessee, USA. Magnetic negative selection was used to enrich CD4+ T cells, after which naive cells were positively selected on CD45RA and the negative fraction became the memory subset. After blood collection by leukapheresis, PBMCs were isolated using Ficoll-Histopaque density gradient centrifugation and then cryopreserved in the vapor phase of liquid nitrogen. Analytical flow cytometry was used to check the purity and quantity of every magnetically sorted T cell population. Each sorted fraction had its genomic DNA isolated and then quantified by UV absorbance on a Nanodrop 2000c. A word on this clone: The target of this receptor is not known. Base quality data are lacking; no much larger clone is found one base away.

From a lookup of the germline V gene, CDR1 and CDR2 are MNHEY and SVGAGI. Trimmed from V: 6 bases; trimmed from J: 6 bases; junction bases lacking a gene match: 5. The CDR3 numbers 15 residues from cysteine through phenylalanine. The CDR3 DNA has 45 bases and is translated from base 1. TCR CDR3 regions were amplified from genomic DNA by multiplex PCR using the deep immunoSEQ assay. Genomic DNA extracted from each cell subset was distributed evenly over all wells of several immunoSEQ 96-well plates, and each plate served as one replicate. For sorted subsets, approximately 200 ng of genomic DNA, equivalent to roughly 33,000 T cell genomes, went into each replicate PCR. Purified libraries were measured with a Qubit 3.0 fluorometer, size-checked on a Bioanalyzer 2100, and measured again with the KAPA Library Quantification kit. Every immunoSEQ 96-well plate was sequenced on a separate single-read 150-cycle Illumina NextSeq 550 flow cell. The source study handled its data this way. Because only junctional sequences without quality scores were contained in the immunoSEQ output, filtering matching that applied to full-length reads could not be performed. Sequences were annotated with PyIR, a Python wrapper for IgBLAST v1.9, and V/J genes and CDR3 were assigned using IMGT germline references. Reads with weak V/J assignments (E-value above 1e-6), missing CDR3, stop codons, out-of-frame junctions, or ambiguous translated residues were removed. A V3J clonotype was defined by an identical inferred V gene, J gene, and CDR3 amino acid sequence. To compute the percentage overlap between repertoires, the number of shared unique clonotypes was divided by the size of the smaller repertoire. Richness of each repertoire was evaluated using RTK rarefaction, the Chao1 estimator, and Recon v2.1 estimates of unobserved clonotypes. For all TCRbeta clonotypes obtained by the gDNA method from a few donors, generation probabilities were computed with OLGA. The source is immuneACCESS, and TCRdb retained only in-frame sequences with V and J called. Part of the clones is not carried over; for the studies checked, unresolved V genes explain less than half of this, and the remainder is unexplained. V and J calls and clone size come straight from that table; D and trimming were deduced from the DNA. The table for this sample lists approximately 2.4 million clones; approximately 94% of them were counted only once. The top ten constitute around 0.13% of the sample.

The TCR originated in a man aged 18 to 30 in good health. The chain is assembled from TRBV6-5 and TRBJ2-1; 13 bases in the junction line up with TRBD2. Sequenced sample: naive CD4+ T cells sorted from blood. The cell subset or site label, as the study defines it: CD45RA+ positively selected. The DNA is TGTGCCAGCAGGAAAGGACTAGCGGGGGCCAATGAGCAGTTCTTC. It encodes CASRKGLAGANEQFF.